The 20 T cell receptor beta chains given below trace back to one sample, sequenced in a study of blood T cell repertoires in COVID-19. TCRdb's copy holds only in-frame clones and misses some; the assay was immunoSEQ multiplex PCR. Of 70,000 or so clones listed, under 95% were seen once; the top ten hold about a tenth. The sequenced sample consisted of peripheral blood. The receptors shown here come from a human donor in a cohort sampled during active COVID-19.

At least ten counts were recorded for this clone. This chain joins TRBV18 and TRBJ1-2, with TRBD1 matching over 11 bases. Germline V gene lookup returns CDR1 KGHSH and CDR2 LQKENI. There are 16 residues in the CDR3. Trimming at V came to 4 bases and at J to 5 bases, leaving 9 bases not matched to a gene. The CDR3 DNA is TGTGCCAGCTCACGAGCCTACCGGGACAGGGGGTATGGCTACACCTTC. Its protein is CASSRAYRDRGYGYTF.

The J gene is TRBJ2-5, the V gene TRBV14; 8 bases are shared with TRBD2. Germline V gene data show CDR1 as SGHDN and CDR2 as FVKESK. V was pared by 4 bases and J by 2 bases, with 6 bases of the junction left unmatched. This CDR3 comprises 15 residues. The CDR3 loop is CASSRTSSWQETQYF. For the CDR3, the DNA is TGTGCCAGCAGCCGGACTAGCTCCTGGCAAGAGACCCAGTACTTC. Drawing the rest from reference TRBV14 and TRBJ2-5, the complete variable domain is EAGVTQFPSHSVIEKGQTVTLRCDPISGHDNLYWYRRVMGKEIKFLLHFVKESKQDESGMPNNRFLAERTGGTYSTLKVQPAELEDSGVYFCASSRTSSWQETQYFGPGTRLLVL.

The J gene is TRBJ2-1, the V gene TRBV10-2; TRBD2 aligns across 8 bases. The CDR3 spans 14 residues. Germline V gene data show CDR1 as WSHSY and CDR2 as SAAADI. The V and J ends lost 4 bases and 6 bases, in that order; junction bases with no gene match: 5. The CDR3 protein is CASSVSGRGNEQFF. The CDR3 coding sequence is TGCGCCAGCAGTGTGAGCGGGAGAGGCAATGAGCAGTTCTTC.

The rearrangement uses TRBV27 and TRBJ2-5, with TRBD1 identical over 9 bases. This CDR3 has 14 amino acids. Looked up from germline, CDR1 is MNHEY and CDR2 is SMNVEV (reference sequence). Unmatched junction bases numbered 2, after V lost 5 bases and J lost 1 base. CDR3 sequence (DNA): TGTGCCAGCAGTCTGGACAGGGGCCAAGAGACCCAGTACTTC. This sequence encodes CASSLDRGQETQYF.

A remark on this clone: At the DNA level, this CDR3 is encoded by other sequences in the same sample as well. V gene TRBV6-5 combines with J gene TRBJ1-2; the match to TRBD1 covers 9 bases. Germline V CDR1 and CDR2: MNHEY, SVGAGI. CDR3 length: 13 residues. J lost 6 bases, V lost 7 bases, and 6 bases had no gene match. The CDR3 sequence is CASNRGQGNGYTF. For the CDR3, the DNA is TGTGCCAGCAATAGGGGACAGGGAAATGGCTACACCTTC.

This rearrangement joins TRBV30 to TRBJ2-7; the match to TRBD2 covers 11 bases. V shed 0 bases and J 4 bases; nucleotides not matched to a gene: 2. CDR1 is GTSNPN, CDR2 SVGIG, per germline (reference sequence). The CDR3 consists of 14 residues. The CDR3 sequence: CAWSVGTSGYEQYF. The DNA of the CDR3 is TGTGCCTGGAGTGTAGGGACTAGCGGTTACGAGCAGTACTTC.

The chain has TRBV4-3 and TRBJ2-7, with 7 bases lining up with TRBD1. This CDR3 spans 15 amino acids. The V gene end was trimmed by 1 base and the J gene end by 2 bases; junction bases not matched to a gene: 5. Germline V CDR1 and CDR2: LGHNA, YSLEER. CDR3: CASSQGGQGAYEQYF. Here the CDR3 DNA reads TGCGCCAGCAGCCAAGGCGGCCAGGGGGCCTACGAGCAGTACTTC.

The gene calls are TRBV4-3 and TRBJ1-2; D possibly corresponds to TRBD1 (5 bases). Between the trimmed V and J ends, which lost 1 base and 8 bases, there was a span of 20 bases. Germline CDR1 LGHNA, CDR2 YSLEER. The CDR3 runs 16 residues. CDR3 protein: CASSQGGAFFLGGYTF. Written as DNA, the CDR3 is TGCGCCAGCAGCCAAGGCGGGGCTTTTTTTCTGGGCGGCTACACCTTC.

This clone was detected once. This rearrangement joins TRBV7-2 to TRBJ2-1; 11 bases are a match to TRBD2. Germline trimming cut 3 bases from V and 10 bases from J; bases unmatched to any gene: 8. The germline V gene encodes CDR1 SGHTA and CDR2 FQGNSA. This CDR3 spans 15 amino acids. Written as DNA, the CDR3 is TGTGCCAGCAGCTTTGGGACTAGCGGAGGGGGAGAGCAGTTCTTC. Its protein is CASSFGTSGGGEQFF.

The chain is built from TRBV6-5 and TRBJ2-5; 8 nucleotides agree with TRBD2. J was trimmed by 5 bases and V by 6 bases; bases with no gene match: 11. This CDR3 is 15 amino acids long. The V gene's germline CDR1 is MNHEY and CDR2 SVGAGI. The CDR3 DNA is TGTGCCAGCAGACCCCGGGAGGGCGGTCGGGAGACCCAGTACTTC. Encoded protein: CASRPREGGRETQYF.

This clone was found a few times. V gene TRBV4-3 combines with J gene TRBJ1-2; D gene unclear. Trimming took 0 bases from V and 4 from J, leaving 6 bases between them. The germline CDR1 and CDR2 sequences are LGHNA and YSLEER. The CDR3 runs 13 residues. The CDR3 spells CASSQERGYGYTF. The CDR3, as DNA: TGCGCCAGCAGCCAAGAAAGAGGCTATGGCTACACCTTC.

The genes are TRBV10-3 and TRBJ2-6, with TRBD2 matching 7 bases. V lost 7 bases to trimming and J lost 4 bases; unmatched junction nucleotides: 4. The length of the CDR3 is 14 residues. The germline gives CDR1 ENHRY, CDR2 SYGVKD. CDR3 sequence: CAITTGRGANVLTF. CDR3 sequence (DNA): TGTGCCATCACTACCGGGAGGGGGGCCAACGTCCTGACTTTC.

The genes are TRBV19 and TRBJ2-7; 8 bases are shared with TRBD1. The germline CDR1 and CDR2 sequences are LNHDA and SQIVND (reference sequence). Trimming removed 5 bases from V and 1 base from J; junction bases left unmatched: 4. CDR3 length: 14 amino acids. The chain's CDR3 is CASSSTGASYEQYF. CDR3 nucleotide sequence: TGTGCCAGTAGTTCGACAGGGGCTTCCTACGAGCAGTACTTC. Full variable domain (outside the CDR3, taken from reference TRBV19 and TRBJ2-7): DGGITQSPKYLFRKEGQNVTLSCEQNLNHDAMYWYRQDPGQGLRLIYYSQIVNDFQKGDIAEGYSVSREKKESFPLTVTSAQKNPTAFYLCASSSTGASYEQYFGPGTRLTVT.

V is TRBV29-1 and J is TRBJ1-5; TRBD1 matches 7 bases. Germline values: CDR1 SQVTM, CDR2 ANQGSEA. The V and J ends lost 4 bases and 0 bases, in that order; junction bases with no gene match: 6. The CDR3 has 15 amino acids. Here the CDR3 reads CSVAGDSNSNQPQHF. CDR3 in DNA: TGCAGCGTTGCCGGGGACAGTAATAGCAATCAGCCCCAGCATTTT.

The CDR3 reads CASRGQSYNEQFF. CDR3 coding DNA: TGTGCCAGCAGAGGACAGTCCTACAATGAGCAGTTCTTC. The chain recombines TRBV6-5 with TRBJ2-1; tentatively, D is TRBD1 (6 bases). Germline-derived CDR1 and CDR2 are MNHEY and SVGAGI. The CDR3 contains 13 residues. V lost 6 bases, J lost 1 base, and 7 bases lay in between.

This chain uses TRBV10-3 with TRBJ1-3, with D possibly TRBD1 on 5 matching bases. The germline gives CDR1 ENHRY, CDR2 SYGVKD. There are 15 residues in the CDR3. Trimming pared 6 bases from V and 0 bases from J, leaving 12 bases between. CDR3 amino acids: CAISGTQSSGNTIYF. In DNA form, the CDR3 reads TGTGCCATCAGCGGGACTCAAAGCTCTGGAAACACCATATATTTT.

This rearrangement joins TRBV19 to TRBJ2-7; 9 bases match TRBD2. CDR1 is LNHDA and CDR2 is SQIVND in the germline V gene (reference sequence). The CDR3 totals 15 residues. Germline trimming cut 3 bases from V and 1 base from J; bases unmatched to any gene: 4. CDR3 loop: CASSMMTSGSYEQYF. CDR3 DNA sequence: TGTGCCAGTAGTATGATGACTAGCGGATCCTACGAGCAGTACTTC.

The CDR3 here is CASSGGGQGIDTQYF. In nucleotides, the CDR3 is TGTGCCAGCAGTGGCGGGGGACAGGGAATAGATACGCAGTATTTT. V is TRBV2 and J is TRBJ2-3, with 9 bases lining up with TRBD1. Trimming cost V 4 bases and J 5 bases; bases outside gene matches: 7. The CDR3 is 15 amino acids. Germline CDR1 is SNHLY and CDR2 is FYNNEI.

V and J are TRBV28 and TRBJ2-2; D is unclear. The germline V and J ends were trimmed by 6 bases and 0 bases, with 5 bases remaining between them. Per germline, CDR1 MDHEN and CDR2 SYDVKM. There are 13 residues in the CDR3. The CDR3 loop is CASRSSNTGELFF. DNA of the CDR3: TGTGCCAGCAGAAGCTCGAACACCGGGGAGCTGTTTTTT.

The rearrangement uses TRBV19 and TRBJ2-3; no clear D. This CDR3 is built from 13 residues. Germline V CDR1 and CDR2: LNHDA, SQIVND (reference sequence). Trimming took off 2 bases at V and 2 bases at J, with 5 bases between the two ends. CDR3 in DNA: TGTGCCAGTAGTATATTCAACACAGATACGCAGTATTTT. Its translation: CASSIFNTDTQYF.